These 15 T cell receptor beta chains share one sample of origin, sequenced in a study. TCRdb re-analysed the 5' RACE reads in MiXCR, keeping a single row per CDR3 protein. The data contain about 57,000 distinct CDR3 sequences, 28% of them singletons. The sample taken for sequencing was tumor-infiltrating memory CD4+ T cells sorted from the breast tumor. The subset denotes: memory CD4+ T cells, CD4+CD45RO+CD25-. The receptors originated from a female donor with breast cancer.

The table lists this clonotype with a few counts. This chain joins TRBV5-5 and TRBJ1-4; 7 nucleotides line up with TRBD1. The ends lost 0 bases at V and 5 bases at J; junction bases unmatched: 4. CDR1 SGHKS and CDR2 YYEKEE come from the germline V gene (reference sequence). The CDR3 length is 15 residues. The CDR3: CASSLDGTDNEKLFF. The CDR3 DNA is TGTGCCAGCAGCTTGGATGGGACAGACAATGAAAAACTGTTTTTT.

The V and J genes are TRBV6-2 or TRBV6-3 and TRBJ1-1, with D unresolved. Per the germline V gene, CDR1 is MNHEY and CDR2 is SVGEGT. Deletions cut 6 bases from V and 7 bases from J, with 15 bases between. The CDR3 has 13 amino acids. The chain's CDR3 is CASSLRGPSEAFF. In DNA, the CDR3 is TGTGCCAGCAGCCTTCGCGGGCCAAGTGAAGCTTTCTTT.

This clonotype has more than one count but fewer than ten. The genes are TRBV20-1 and TRBJ2-7, with 10 nucleotides matching TRBD2. The CDR3 has 14 residues. Unmatched junction bases numbered 11, after V lost 5 bases and J lost 7 bases. CDR1 and CDR2 from the germline V gene are DFQATT and SNEGSKA (reference sequence). The CDR3 nucleotides are TGCAGTGCTCTTATTATAGCGGGAGGTGATGAGCAGTACTTC. It codes for CSALIIAGGDEQYF.

The chain links TRBV24-1 to TRBJ2-3; the D gene is possibly TRBD1 (7 bases). V shed 5 bases and J shed 1 base, with 15 bases lying between them. This CDR3 is built from 16 residues. Germline loops: CDR1 KGHDR, CDR2 SFDVKD. The CDR3 region has the DNA TGTGCCACCAGTGCCCCGACAGGGACTGGCACAGATACGCAGTATTTT. This codes for CATSAPTGTGTDTQYF.

The V and J genes are TRBV18 and TRBJ1-1; D is uncertain. The V and J ends lost 4 bases and 0 bases respectively, with 12 bases between them. CDR1 and CDR2 (germline): KGHSH, LQKENI. The CDR3 contains 15 residues. The CDR3 is CASSLSPDLNTEAFF. The DNA of the CDR3 is TGTGCCAGCTCACTCAGTCCAGACTTGAACACTGAAGCTTTCTTT.

The chain links TRBV5-1 to TRBJ2-5; D is tentatively TRBD1 or TRBD2 (6 bases each). The germline V gene has CDR1 SGHRS and CDR2 YFSETQ. V lost 1 base and J lost 5, with 21 bases in between. The CDR3 spans 17 residues. CDR3 DNA: TGCGCCAGCAGCTTGCAGGTAACGGGGGCAGAGGAGGAGACCCAGTACTTC. It specifies CASSLQVTGAEEETQYF.

The rearrangement uses TRBV4-2 and TRBJ1-5; TRBD1 is a possible D gene (6 bases). The V end was cut by 0 bases, the J end by 4 bases, with 13 bases between. Germline CDR1 reads LGHNA; CDR2 reads YNFKEQ. The CDR3 has 16 amino acids. For the CDR3, the DNA is TGTGCCAGCAGCCAAGATCTAGGACAGATGAATCAGCCCCAGCATTTT. Amino acids: CASSQDLGQMNQPQHF.

This clonotype was counted a few times. The chain has TRBV29-1 and TRBJ1-2, with D perhaps TRBD1 (6 bases). The CDR3 consists of 11 residues. Germline CDR1 is SQVTM and CDR2 is ANQGSEA. Trimming cost V 8 bases and J 8 bases, with 15 bases left between them. Here the CDR3 reads CSIMGGHGYTF. DNA of the CDR3: TGCAGCATTATGGGGGGGCACGGCTACACCTTC.

A note on this clonotype: One end of the junction does not line up with germline, which may come from a read error. The chain has TRBV5-1 and TRBJ2-3; D unresolved. Looked up from germline, CDR1 is SGHRS and CDR2 is YFSETQ. The CDR3 length is 11 residues. CDR3 nucleotides: TGCGCCAGCAGCTTGGCAGATACGCGGTATTTT. This encodes CASSLADTRYF. The full variable domain, with the rest looked up from reference TRBV5-1 and TRBJ2-3, is KAGVTQTPRYLIKTRGQQVTLSCSPISGHRSVSWYQQTPGQGLQFLFEYFSETQRNKGNFPGRFSGRQFSNSRSEMNVSTLELGDSALYLCASSLADTRYFGPGTRLTVL.

The chain has TRBV7-9 and TRBJ1-1; 8 nucleotides agree with TRBD1. The CDR3 totals 17 residues. V lost 4 bases and J lost 5; bases outside the gene matches: 15. Germline V gene sequence: CDR1 SEHNR, CDR2 FQNEAQ (reference sequence). DNA for the CDR3: TGTGCCAGCAGCTCCAGGACAGGGATTGTCCCGAGGACTGAAGCTTTCTTT. The encoded protein is CASSSRTGIVPRTEAFF.

The chain combines TRBV5-1 with TRBJ2-3; no clear D. Germline V lookup: CDR1 SGHRS, CDR2 YFSETQ. CDR3 length: 11 amino acids. Trimming removed 2 bases from V and 5 bases from J, with 3 bases in between. CDR3 DNA: TGCGCCAGCAGCTTTGAAGATACGCAGTATTTT. It specifies CASSFEDTQYF.

The chain recombines TRBV7-2 with TRBJ2-5, with D perhaps matching TRBD2 (7 bases). Germline values: CDR1 SGHTA, CDR2 FQGNSA. With 4 bases removed from V and 5 bases from J, the gap between germline ends came to 20 bases. This CDR3 region has 16 residues. The CDR3 bases are TGTGCCAGCAGCTCCCAACCTAGCGGAGGGGGGGAGACCCAGTACTTC. As protein: CASSSQPSGGGETQYF. Looking up the rest from reference TRBV7-2 and TRBJ2-5 gives the full variable domain: GAGVSQSPSNKVTEKGKDVELRCDPISGHTALYWYRQSLGQGLEFLIYFQGNSAPDKSGLPSDRFSAERTGGSVSTLTIQRTQQEDSAVYLCASSSQPSGGGETQYFGPGTRLLVL.

The rearrangement uses TRBV20-1 and TRBJ2-1; a possible D gene is TRBD2 (5 bases). V dropped 3 bases and J dropped 0 bases, with 18 bases sitting between them. This CDR3 spans 17 amino acids. Per the germline V gene, CDR1 is DFQATT and CDR2 is SNEGSKA (reference sequence). This CDR3 is CSASWFRGTSSYNEQFF. The CDR3, as DNA: TGCAGTGCTAGTTGGTTCCGGGGTACGAGCTCCTACAATGAGCAGTTCTTC.

This clonotype was observed a few times. This sequence joins TRBV20-1 and TRBJ2-3, with 8 bases matching TRBD1. The CDR3 totals 14 residues. J was trimmed by 1 base and V by 4 bases; bases with no gene match: 4. CDR1 is DFQATT, CDR2 SNEGSKA, per germline (reference sequence). DNA of the CDR3: TGCAGTGCTAAGGACAGGGCGGGCACAGATACGCAGTATTTT. This sequence encodes CSAKDRAGTDTQYF.

The chain combines TRBV5-1 with TRBJ2-3; D is possibly TRBD1 (6 bases). The CDR3 consists of 14 residues. Per germline, CDR1 SGHRS and CDR2 YFSETQ. V was trimmed by 0 bases and J by 5 bases, leaving 10 bases between them. This CDR3 is CASSLEGRGDTQYF. In DNA, the CDR3 is TGCGCCAGCAGCTTGGAAGGCAGGGGAGATACGCAGTATTTT.